This T cell receptor (beta chain) comes out of a study of blood T cell repertoires in COVID-19. Study details: Sites across the United States, Italy and Spain contributed samples from acute and convalescent COVID-19. PBMCs, B-cell-depleted T cells, or T cells provided the cDNA or gDNA that made up the material.

Source study methods: It was from reference gene primer amplification that nucleated cell counts were estimated. This table comes from immunoSEQ multiplex PCR, and its TCRdb copy is limited to in-frame clones, with some not included. V and J calls and clone size follow that table, whereas D and trimming were derived from the DNA. Of 85,000 to 100,000 clones listed, over 70% are singletons. Germline V lookup: CDR1 SGHTA, CDR2 FQGNSA. Trimming took 5 bases from V and 0 from J, leaving 10 bases between them. This CDR3 is 14 amino acids long. The rearrangement joins TRBV7-2 to TRBJ1-1; no firm D call. Specimen: peripheral blood. The origin of this receptor is a man aged 50-60 years who had recovered from COVID-19. The CDR3: CASSPGSLNTEAFF. CDR3 in DNA: TGTGCCAGCAGCCCGGGAAGCTTGAACACTGAAGCTTTCTTT.